This TCR beta chain was documented in a study of monozygotic twins with inflammatory bowel disease. Study results and caveats: A lone strong IBD-associated signal or clonotype found no support. Twins classed as concordant or discordant showed no difference in repertoire similarity, possibly from limited power. IBD-affected twins scored below their healthy co-twins in TCRbeta diversity (inverse Simpson). Telling different T cell subtypes apart from each other was not possible.

From its re-call of the 5' RACE reads, TCRdb lists each CDR3 protein once, without DNA. In total, the table holds around 400,000 distinct CDR3 sequences. Points on this clonotype: The antigen is undetermined.

The sequenced sample consisted of blood. The receptor comes from a human donor with ulcerative colitis or Crohn's disease, or a healthy co-twin of an affected twin (not recorded which).

CDR3 sequence reads: CASSLGQPHSAKYF. The rearrangement links TRBV7-2 to TRBJ1-3; with no DNA, the TCRdb D assignment of TRBD1 cannot be verified. The CDR3 is 14 residues long. Germline values: CDR1 SGHTA, CDR2 FQGNSA.